This T cell receptor beta chain was captured by sequencing in a study of spatial heterogeneity in lung cancer. Study as a whole: Sequenced were any available follow-up PBMC samples, which had been obtained a median of around 2 years after resection.

The length of the CDR3 is 12 residues. V shed 6 bases, J shed 4 bases, and the junction held 5 bases outside the gene matches. Germline V lookup: CDR1 DFQATT, CDR2 SNEGSKA (reference sequence). In its sample, this clonotype was seen many times. A distinct unique molecular identifier was carried by each TCR cDNA molecule. TCRdb redid the calling of the 5' RACE reads with MiXCR, one entry per CDR3 protein. The table lists fewer than 55,000 distinct CDR3 sequences, roughly 7.4% of them singletons. Specified time point: blood at routine non-recurrence follow-up after resection. The sequenced material consisted of unsorted whole RNA from tumor, nontumor lung or frozen PBMC.

The specimen was PBMCs, collected at follow-up. The V and J genes are TRBV20-1 and TRBJ1-1, with 7 bases identical to TRBD1. This clonotype was obtained from a female donor with early-stage non-small cell lung cancer. In DNA, the CDR3 is TGCAGTGCCCGACAGGGCGGCACTGAAGCTTTCTTT. This translates into CSARQGGTEAFF.